The next 9 T cell receptor beta chains were all read from a single sample in a study of Siglec-9 on CD8 T cells in melanoma. The method was immunoSEQ multiplex PCR; TCRdb's version includes in-frame clones alone and lacks a portion of them. The repertoire holds around 30,000 clones, 75% to 85% seen once, with 5.8% in the top ten. Sequenced material: Siglec-9- CD8+ T cells sorted from blood. The receptors shown here come from a human donor in good health.

This chain uses TRBV5-1 with TRBJ2-2, with 7 positions matching TRBD1. After removal of 0 bases from V and 5 bases from J, the junction contained 4 bases not matched to a gene. CDR1 is SGHRS, CDR2 YFSETQ, per germline. CDR3 length: 15 amino acids. The CDR3 DNA is TGCGCCAGCAGCTTGGATAGGGGGCATACCGGGGAGCTGTTTTTT. Translating gives CASSLDRGHTGELFF.

This chain links TRBV19 with TRBJ2-1; D is perhaps TRBD2 (6 bases). V was cut by 5 bases and J by 4 bases, with 12 bases left in between. The germline V gene has CDR1 LNHDA and CDR2 SQIVND (reference sequence). CDR3 length equals 14 residues. DNA of the CDR3: TGTGCCAGTAGTTTAGCGGTCATATACAATGAGCAGTTCTTC. Residues: CASSLAVIYNEQFF.

The CDR3, as DNA: TGTGCCATCAGTGACAGAGATAGCAATCAGCCCCAGCATTTT. Protein sequence: CAISDRDSNQPQHF. The gene calls are TRBV10-3 and TRBJ1-5, with no clear D. Trimming pared 3 bases from V and 0 bases from J, leaving 6 bases between. The CDR3 runs 14 residues. Germline V gene data show CDR1 as ENHRY and CDR2 as SYGVKD.

This rearrangement joins TRBV6-1 to TRBJ1-5; D remains unclear. The CDR3 sequence is 12 residues long. Germline V CDR1 and CDR2: MNHNS, SASEGT. With 8 bases removed from V and 7 bases from J, the gap between germline ends came to 12 bases. The CDR3 region has the DNA TGTGCCAGCGGGCTGGGCGGACAGCCCCAGCATTTT. Its translation: CASGLGGQPQHF.

V usage is TRBV7-8 and J usage is TRBJ1-4; TRBD1 is a possible D gene (5 bases). Per the germline V gene, CDR1 is SGHVS and CDR2 is FQNEAQ. Trimming took 4 bases from V and 0 from J, leaving 9 bases between them. The CDR3 runs to 15 residues. This CDR3 reads CASSSTDATNEKLFF. CDR3 DNA sequence: TGTGCCAGCAGCTCGACAGACGCAACTAATGAAAAACTGTTTTTT.

The chain uses TRBV7-9 and TRBJ1-2; D is ambiguous. V dropped 5 bases and J dropped 6 bases, with 13 bases sitting between them. This CDR3 spans 13 amino acids. Germline CDR1 and CDR2: SEHNR and FQNEAQ (reference sequence). The CDR3 protein is CASSMTAENGYTF. DNA of the CDR3: TGTGCCAGCAGCATGACTGCAGAAAATGGCTACACCTTC.

The V and J genes are TRBV7-9 and TRBJ1-2; TRBD1 matches at 10 bases. V shed 6 bases, J shed 5 bases, and the junction held 9 bases outside the gene matches. The CDR3 extends over 15 amino acids. CDR1 and CDR2 (germline): SEHNR, FQNEAQ (reference sequence). CDR3 in amino acids: CASSRTGGRVYGYTF. The CDR3 nucleotides read TGTGCCAGCAGTCGGACAGGGGGGCGGGTATATGGCTACACCTTC.

This clone has just one count. The rearrangement links TRBV27 to TRBJ2-7, with TRBD1 as a possible D gene (5 bases). Trimming removed 0 bases at V and 5 bases at J, with 8 bases between. The CDR3 has 13 residues. CDR1 and CDR2 (germline): MNHEY, SMNVEV (reference sequence). CDR3 sequence: CASSLSAGHEQYV. The CDR3 DNA reads as TGTGCCAGCAGTTTATCGGCAGGGCACGAGCAGTACGTC.

The V and J genes are TRBV27 and TRBJ1-2, with 7 bases lining up with TRBD1. The CDR3 spans 14 residues. The V gene end was trimmed by 5 bases and the J gene end by 7 bases; junction bases not matched to a gene: 10. CDR1 is MNHEY and CDR2 is SMNVEV in the germline V gene (reference sequence). The CDR3: CASSAKTGFGGYTF. In DNA, the CDR3 is TGTGCCAGCAGTGCGAAGACAGGGTTCGGTGGCTACACCTTC.